This TCR beta chain was observed in a study of monozygotic twins with inflammatory bowel disease (dated by TCRdb to between 2018 and 2020). About the study as a whole: In total, some 30 monozygotic twin pairs made up the full study: 19 Danish pairs, all IBD-discordant, plus nine German pairs, of which four were IBD-concordant and five were IBD-discordant. Within discordant pairs, disease-associated traits were sought mainly by comparing IBD patients with their genetically identical healthy co-twins. Each individual had, on average, about 151 000 unique TCRalpha sequences and 181 000 unique TCRbeta sequences available for analysis. Broader findings and caveats from the paper: Concordant and discordant twins showed no difference in repertoire similarity, possibly because of limited statistical power. Fewer clonotypes were shared with other individuals by IBD patients than by healthy twins, most markedly in patients showing signs of disease activity. Different T cell subtypes could not be distinguished in the analysis. Because patients were on differing immunosuppressive treatments, the repertoires may have picked up extra background noise and inter-individual variability. IBD patients had lower TCRbeta repertoire diversity, measured by the inverse Simpson index, than their healthy co-twins. No single strong signal or clonotype linked to IBD turned up in the results, so the idea that one exists was not supported.

Concerning this clonotype: Its target antigen remains unknown.

To prepare the library, 5' RACE was applied. The input for every TCR library was around 4,000 ng of total RNA. For each sample, cDNA was synthesized in eight separate reactions using SMARTScribe reverse transcriptase. Unique molecular identifiers containing a 6-nucleotide sample barcode were introduced through template switching during cDNA synthesis. Amplification of TCRalpha and TCRbeta cDNA involved two nested PCRs of 16 and 9 cycles, and each PCR was followed by bead purification. Before amplification, the cDNA was treated with uracil DNA-glycosylase and purified using the QIAquick PCR purification kit. The second PCR was the step at which Illumina TruSeq-compatible adapters and sample-specific barcodes were added. TapeStation and Qubit were used to check library quality and concentration, and 5 to 6 ng of each library went into the pool. Pooled libraries were sequenced on an Illumina HiSeq2500 single-index Rapid Run with 2 x 100 bp reads and custom sequencing primers. The paper's data handling went like this. PCR and sequencing errors were corrected by UMI-based consensus assembly using MiGEC version 1.2.6. V(D)J alignment, clonotype assembly and CDR3 extraction were performed with MiXCR version 2.1.1. Gene usage, clonotype sharing and MAIT/NKT TCR abundance were normalised by analysing the top 1000, 10 000 and 20 000 clonotypes per sample. After downsampling to 27 000 UMIs, diversity was calculated as the inverse Simpson index using the vegan R package. Paired Mann-Whitney U tests were applied to discordant twin pairs, and Benjamini-Hochberg correction was used for multiple testing. Each CDR3 protein sequence appears as one entry after TCRdb reprocessed the reads, and no DNA is included. The V and J calls come from TCRdb's annotation, not from the publication. The sample's table covers 210,000 or so distinct CDR3 sequences. Of the sample, 7.7% is held by the ten largest clones.

From each donor, a roughly 2.5 ml peripheral blood sample was drawn into PAXgene tubes and stored at -80 degrees C. Total RNA was isolated from whole blood with the PAXgene blood miRNA kit on an automated QIAcube, without T cell sorting. Peripheral blood from monozygotic twin pairs who were concordant or discordant for inflammatory bowel disease underwent deep TCRalpha and TCRbeta repertoire profiling using unique molecular barcoding. Smoking habits were recorded for all twin pairs, and individuals were classified as current, former or never smokers. The CDR3 sequence holds 15 residues, the cysteine and phenylalanine included. The DNA sequence is not available. From a lookup of the germline V gene, CDR1 and CDR2 are SGHRS and YFSETQ.

Recombination connected TRBV5-1 to TRBJ1-1. The source is a human donor with ulcerative colitis or Crohn's disease, or a healthy co-twin of an affected twin (not recorded which). The source material was blood. CDR3 reads: CASSPGGLKNTEAFF.